One and the same sample provided the 13 T cell receptor beta chains below, sequenced in a study of naive CD8 T cells in extremely preterm neonates. TCRdb keeps only in-frame clones here, not all; method: immunoSEQ multiplex PCR. The sample consists of over 6,000 clones, 95% to 98% of them appearing once. Sequencing used naive CD8+ T cells from blood. The receptors come from a human donor in good health.

This clone was seen once. The chain uses TRBV6-5 and TRBJ2-5, with no clear D. The J call may not be correct, given that the DNA end is closer to TRBJ2-7. This CDR3 is 13 amino acids long. Germline lookup yields CDR1 MNHEY and CDR2 SVGAGI. The DNA for the CDR3 is TGTGCCAGCAGTTACGGTGATACCTACGAGCAGTACTTC. As protein: CASSYGDTYEQYF.

Points on this clone: Its ends do not fully match the called genes, so a read error is possible. The V call is TRBV5-4, the J call TRBJ2-1, with 8 positions matching TRBD2. Per germline, CDR1 SGHNT and CDR2 YYREEE (reference sequence). The CDR3 extends over 13 amino acids. The CDR3 region is CASMLAGGNEQFF. Written as DNA, the CDR3 is TGTGCAAGCATGCTAGCGGGTGGCAATGAGCAGTTCTTC.

The CDR3 DNA is TGTGCCAGCACGGTCAGCGGAGGGGACAATGAGCAGTTCTTC. Translated, it gives CASTVSGGDNEQFF. The genes are TRBV7-8 and TRBJ2-1; TRBD2 is a possible D gene (6 bases). The germline gives CDR1 SGHVS, CDR2 FQNEAQ. The length of the CDR3 is 14 residues. With 7 bases removed from V and 5 bases from J, the gap between germline ends came to 15 bases.

The chain has TRBV4-1 and TRBJ2-7; D perhaps matches TRBD1 (5 bases). V gave up 0 bases and J gave up 5 bases, with 11 bases separating them. CDR3 length equals 14 residues. Per the germline V gene, CDR1 is MGHRA and CDR2 is YSYEKL. The CDR3 region is CASSQDNRPHEQYF. The CDR3 DNA follows: TGCGCCAGCAGCCAAGATAACAGGCCCCACGAGCAGTACTTC.

The V and J genes are TRBV2 and TRBJ2-3; maybe TRBD1 (5 bases). CDR1 and CDR2 (germline): SNHLY, FYNNEI. The V gene lost 2 bases and the J gene lost 4 bases, with 10 bases spanning the gap. The CDR3 has 14 residues. The DNA of the CDR3 is TGTGCCAGCAGTGAAACAGGATTTGCAGATACGCAGTATTTT. Translating gives CASSETGFADTQYF.

The rearrangement uses TRBV28 and TRBJ1-5; D perhaps matches TRBD1 (5 bases). V was trimmed by 8 bases and J by 3 bases, leaving 11 bases between them. This CDR3 is 13 amino acids long. CDR1 is MDHEN, CDR2 SYDVKM, per germline. This chain's CDR3 is CASRDSYNQPQHF. The CDR3 DNA sequence: TGTGCCAGCCGTGACAGCTACAATCAGCCCCAGCATTTT.

V gene TRBV27 combines with J gene TRBJ1-5, with 8 bases aligning to TRBD1. Germline V gene sequence: CDR1 MNHEY, CDR2 SMNVEV (reference sequence). With 2 bases clipped from V and 2 bases from J, the junction kept 2 bases outside the gene matches. The CDR3 extends over 15 amino acids. The CDR3 reads CASSLAGQGNQPQHF. For the CDR3, the DNA is TGTGCCAGCAGTTTAGCGGGACAGGGCAATCAGCCCCAGCATTTT.

This clone showed up just once. This chain connects TRBV28 to TRBJ2-1; possibly TRBD2 for D (6 bases). The V and J ends lost 1 base and 2 bases respectively, with 12 bases between them. The CDR3 covers 16 residues. Germline V gene data show CDR1 as MDHEN and CDR2 as SYDVKM. CDR3 sequence reads: CASSLLGGATYNEQFF. For the CDR3, the DNA is TGTGCCAGCAGTTTATTGGGGGGAGCGACCTACAATGAGCAGTTCTTC.

The genes are TRBV13 and TRBJ2-7; D not certain. Trimming stripped 5 bases from V and 6 bases from J, with 11 bases between. This CDR3 is 12 amino acids long. In germline, CDR1 is PRHDT, CDR2 FYEKMQ (reference sequence). CDR3 DNA sequence: TGTGCCAGCAGCGTTGGTAGTGGCGAGCAGTACTTC. This gives the protein CASSVGSGEQYF.

This chain connects TRBV5-6 to TRBJ2-3; 8 bases are shared with TRBD2. This CDR3 contains 16 residues. With V trimmed by 0 bases and J by 5 bases, 8 bases remained unmatched. The V gene's germline CDR1 is SGHDT and CDR2 YYEEEE. In DNA form, the CDR3 reads TGTGCCAGCAGCTTGGGGGGACTAGGGTATGGAGATACGCAGTATTTT. Translation gives CASSLGGLGYGDTQYF.

This rearrangement joins TRBV28 to TRBJ2-7, with 10 bases fitting TRBD2. V was clipped by 7 bases and J by 2 bases; unmatched bases: 11. The length of the CDR3 is 16 residues. Germline CDR1 is MDHEN and CDR2 is SYDVKM. DNA for the CDR3: TGTGCCAGCAAGCCAACCGGACTAGCGGTCCCCTACGAGCAGTACTTC. This sequence encodes CASKPTGLAVPYEQYF.

The V and J genes are TRBV25-1 and TRBJ2-5; D is uncertain. Germline CDR1 is MGHDK and CDR2 is SYGVNS. V was pared by 5 bases and J by 5 bases, with 9 bases between. The CDR3 covers 12 residues. The CDR3, as DNA: TGTGCCAGCAGTCTAAGCGAGGAGACCCAGTACTTC. As protein: CASSLSEETQYF. Variable domain in full (rest from reference TRBV25-1 and TRBJ2-5): EADIYQTPRYLVIGTGKKITLECSQTMGHDKMYWYQQDPGMELHLIHYSYGVNSTEKGDLSSESTVSRIRTEHFPLTLESARPSHTSQYLCASSLSEETQYFGPGTRLLVL.

The chain couples TRBV6-5 to TRBJ1-2; TRBD1 agrees at 8 bases. CDR1 MNHEY and CDR2 SVGAGI come from the germline V gene. V lost 2 bases and J lost 4; bases outside the gene matches: 9. The CDR3 consists of 16 residues. The CDR3 DNA sequence: TGTGCCAGCAGTTACGCCAGGGGGCCGGGCCCCTATGGCTACACCTTC. It specifies CASSYARGPGPYGYTF.